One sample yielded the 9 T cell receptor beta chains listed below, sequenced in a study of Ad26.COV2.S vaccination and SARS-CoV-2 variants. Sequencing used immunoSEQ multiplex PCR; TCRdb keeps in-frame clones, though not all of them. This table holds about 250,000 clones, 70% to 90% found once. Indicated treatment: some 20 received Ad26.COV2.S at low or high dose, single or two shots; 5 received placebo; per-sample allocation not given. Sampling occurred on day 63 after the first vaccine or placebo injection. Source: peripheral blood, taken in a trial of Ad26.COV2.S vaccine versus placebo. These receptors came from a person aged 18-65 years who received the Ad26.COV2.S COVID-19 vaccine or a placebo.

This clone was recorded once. The CDR3 loop is CASSPGPARGADTQYF. The CDR3 coding sequence is TGTGCCAGCAGCCCGGGCCCCGCGAGGGGCGCAGATACGCAGTATTTT. V is TRBV11-2 and J is TRBJ2-3; TRBD1 or TRBD2 may be the D gene (5 bases each). The CDR3 runs 16 residues. V gave up 5 bases and J gave up 4 bases, with 19 bases separating them. Germline V gene sequence: CDR1 SGHAT, CDR2 FQNNGV. Filled out from reference TRBV11-2 and TRBJ2-3, the complete variable domain reads EAGVAQSPRYKIIEKRQSVAFWCNPISGHATLYWYQQILGQGPKLLIQFQNNGVVDDSQLPKDRFSAERLKGVDSTLKIQPAKLEDSAVYLCASSPGPARGADTQYFGPGTRLTVL.

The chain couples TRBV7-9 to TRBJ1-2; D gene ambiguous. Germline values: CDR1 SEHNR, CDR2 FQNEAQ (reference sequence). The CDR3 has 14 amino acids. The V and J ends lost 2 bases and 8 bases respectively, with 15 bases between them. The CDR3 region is CASSLSEKFGGYTF. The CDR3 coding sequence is TGTGCCAGCAGCTTATCCGAGAAATTCGGGGGCTACACCTTC.

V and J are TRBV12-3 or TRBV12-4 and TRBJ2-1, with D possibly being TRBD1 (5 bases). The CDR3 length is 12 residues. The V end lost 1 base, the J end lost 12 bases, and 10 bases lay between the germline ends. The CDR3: CASSLEGFGQFF. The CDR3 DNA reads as TGTGCCAGCAGTTTAGAGGGGTTCGGGCAGTTCTTC.

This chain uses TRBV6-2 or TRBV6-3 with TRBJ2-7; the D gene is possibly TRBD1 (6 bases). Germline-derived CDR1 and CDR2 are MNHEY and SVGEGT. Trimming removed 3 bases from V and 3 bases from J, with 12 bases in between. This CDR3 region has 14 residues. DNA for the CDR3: TGTGCCAGCAGTTATTTCGGACAGAGCTACGAGCAGTACTTC. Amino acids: CASSYFGQSYEQYF.

The CDR3 loop is CASSPGLARLSGTDTQYF. The CDR3 DNA follows: TGTGCCAGCTCACCGGGACTAGCGAGGTTGAGTGGAACAGATACGCAGTATTTT. The chain combines TRBV18 with TRBJ2-3, with TRBD2 identical over 10 bases. With 3 bases clipped from V and 3 bases from J, the junction kept 12 bases outside the gene matches. The length of the CDR3 is 18 residues. CDR1 and CDR2 from the germline V gene are KGHSH and LQKENI.

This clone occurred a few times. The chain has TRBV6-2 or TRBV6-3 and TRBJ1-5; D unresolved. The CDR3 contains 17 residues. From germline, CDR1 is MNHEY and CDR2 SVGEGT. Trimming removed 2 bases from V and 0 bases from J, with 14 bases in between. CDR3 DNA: TGTGCCAGCAGTTACCGTGGCAGGACCGTTAGCAATCAGCCCCAGCATTTT. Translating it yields CASSYRGRTVSNQPQHF.

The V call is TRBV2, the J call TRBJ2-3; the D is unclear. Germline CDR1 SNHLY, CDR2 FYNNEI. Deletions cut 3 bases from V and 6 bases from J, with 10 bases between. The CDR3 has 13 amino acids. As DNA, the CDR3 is TGTGCCAGCAGTGAGAGGCAGGCCGATACGCAGTATTTT. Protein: CASSERQADTQYF.

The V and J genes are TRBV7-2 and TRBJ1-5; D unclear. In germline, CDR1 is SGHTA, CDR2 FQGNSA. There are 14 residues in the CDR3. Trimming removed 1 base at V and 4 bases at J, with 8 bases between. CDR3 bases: TGTGCCAGCAGCTTAGGACCCAAGAATCAGCCCCAGCATTTT. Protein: CASSLGPKNQPQHF.

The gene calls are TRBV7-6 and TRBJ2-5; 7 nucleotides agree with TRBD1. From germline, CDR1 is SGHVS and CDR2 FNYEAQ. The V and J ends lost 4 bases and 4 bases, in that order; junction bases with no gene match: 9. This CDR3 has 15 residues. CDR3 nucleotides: TGTGCCAGCAGCTCAACAGGGGCGATAGGAGAGACCCAGTACTTC. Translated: CASSSTGAIGETQYF.